This T cell receptor (beta chain) comes out of a study of metastatic and nonmetastatic thyroid tumors. As for the study in general: Patients with malignant and benign thyroid disease provided blood and tumor or nodule tissue, whose repertoires were compared. Study-wide points: Reported TCR beta diversity, measured in blood and tumor, was significantly higher for malignant thyroid tumors than for benign nodules.

Ahead of thyroid surgery, no patient had received treatment of any kind. The germline V and J ends were trimmed by 3 bases and 9 bases, with 0 bases remaining between them. The germline V gene encodes CDR1 SGHDN and CDR2 FVKESK. The CDR3 sequence is 8 residues long. Original analysis: CDR3 differences across clinicopathological groups were used to build a distant-metastasis classifier for papillary thyroid cancer. TCRdb re-processed the PCR reads through MiXCR. The V and J calls were not made by the authors but by TCRdb's processing. Of thousands of clones listed, roughly 29% are singletons. By frequency in the sample, this clone is medium-sized. Its antigen is currently unknown.

The clonotype comes from a female donor with papillary thyroid cancer or a benign thyroid nodule (not recorded which). Some clones in this sample may be carry-over from other donors' samples. The chain couples TRBV14 to TRBJ2-7; D unresolved. Sequenced input: adjacent normal tissue. The CDR3 spells CASSQQYF. DNA for the CDR3: TGTGCCAGCAGCCAGCAGTACTTC.